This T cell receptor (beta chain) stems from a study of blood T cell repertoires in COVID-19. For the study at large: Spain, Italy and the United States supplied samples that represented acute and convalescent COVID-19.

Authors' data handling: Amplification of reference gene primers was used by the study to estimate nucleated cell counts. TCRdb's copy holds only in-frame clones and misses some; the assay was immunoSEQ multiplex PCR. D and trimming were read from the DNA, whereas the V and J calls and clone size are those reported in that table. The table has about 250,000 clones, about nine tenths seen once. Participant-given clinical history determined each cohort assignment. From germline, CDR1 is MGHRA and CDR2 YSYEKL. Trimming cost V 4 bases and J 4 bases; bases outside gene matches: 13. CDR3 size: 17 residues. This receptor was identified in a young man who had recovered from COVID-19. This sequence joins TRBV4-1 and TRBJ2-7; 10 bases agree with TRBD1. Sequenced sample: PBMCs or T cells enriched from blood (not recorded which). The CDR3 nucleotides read TGCGCCAGCAGCCCCACCTCCTTCCGGGACAGGGGATACGAGCAGTACTTC. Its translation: CASSPTSFRDRGYEQYF.